This T cell receptor (beta chain) emerged from a study of T cells in Graves' hyperthyroidism and ophthalmopathy. Study summary: Before any treatment, at initial diagnosis, peripheral blood was collected. Broader study findings: The blood repertoire included most of the expanded thyroid clonotypes above 0.001.

Amplification of TCR beta CDR3 regions used RNA as the template. With the HTBI primer set, the TCR CDR3 went through a first round of RT-PCR. MiXCR, run by TCRdb on the multiplex PCR reads, gives a single entry per CDR3 protein. The sample has approximately 300,000 distinct CDR3 sequences, over 15% seen once. CDR3 length equals 13 residues. The V gene's germline CDR1 is DFQATT and CDR2 SNEGSKA (reference sequence). A Clinical Activity Score of at least 3, a NOSPECS grade of at least 4 and a duration under 3 months were recorded in the ophthalmopathy patients. Those patients with uncontrolled infection, other autoimmune disease, pregnancy or lactation were excluded. This clonotype was counted many times. The antigen is unknown. Compared with germline, one end of the junction differs, possibly owing to a read error.

The sequencing sample was made of blood. The chain is built from TRBV20-1 and TRBJ2-3; 7 bases fit TRBD2. The origin of this receptor is a woman in her fifties or sixties with Graves' ophthalmopathy. The CDR3 bases are TGCAGTGCAAGAGGACTAGTCCGCGATACGCAGTATTTT. Amino acids: CSARGLVRDTQYF.